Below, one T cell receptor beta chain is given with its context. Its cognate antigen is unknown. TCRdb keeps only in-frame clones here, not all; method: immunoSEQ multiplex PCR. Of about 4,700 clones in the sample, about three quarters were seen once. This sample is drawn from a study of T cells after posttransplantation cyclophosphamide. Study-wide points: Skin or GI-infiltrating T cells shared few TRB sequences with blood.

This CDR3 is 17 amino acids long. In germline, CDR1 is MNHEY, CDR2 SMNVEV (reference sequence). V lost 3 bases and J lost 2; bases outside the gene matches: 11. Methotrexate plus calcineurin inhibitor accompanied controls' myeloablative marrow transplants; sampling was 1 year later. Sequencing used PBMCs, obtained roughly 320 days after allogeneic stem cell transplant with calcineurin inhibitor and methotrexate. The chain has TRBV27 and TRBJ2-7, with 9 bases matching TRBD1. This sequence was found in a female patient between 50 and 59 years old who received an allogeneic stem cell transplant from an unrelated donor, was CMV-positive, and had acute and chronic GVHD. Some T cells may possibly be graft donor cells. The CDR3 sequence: CASSFMVGDREPYEQYF. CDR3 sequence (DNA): TGTGCCAGCAGTTTCATGGTCGGGGACAGGGAACCCTACGAGCAGTACTTC.